This T cell receptor beta chain emerged from a study of blood T cells in healthy people across ages. In the study overall: Capture by template switching was about one barcoded beta molecule per two T cells.

Study outcomes and limitations: As age increased, TCR beta diversity per million T cells fell in a roughly linear fashion.

This clonotype was observed at least ten times. Its antigen is unknown. The CDR3 sequence is 19 residues long. Germline V gene data show CDR1 as MNHNS and CDR2 as SASEGT. Trimming at V came to 6 bases and at J to 7 bases, leaving 17 bases not matched to a gene. Russia was home to the donors, healthy Caucasian individuals aged roughly 6 to 100. The second PCR ran about 7 to 12 cycles with a sample-barcoded 5' primer and J-beta primers. TCRdb fed the 5' RACE reads into MiXCR, producing one record per CDR3 protein. The sample yields hundreds of thousands of distinct CDR3 sequences, around 26% seen once. This sequence was found in a woman aged 80 or over in good health. Input material: blood. V is TRBV6-1 and J is TRBJ2-1, with 14 bases identical to TRBD2. CDR3 nucleotides: TGTGCCAGCAGCCCCGGACCGGGACTAGCGGGGGCACGGGGGAATGAGCAGTTCTTC. Residues: CASSPGPGLAGARGNEQFF.